This is a list of T cell receptor beta chains from one sample in a study of control samples from healthy donors and cancer patients. Clones were read by immunoSEQ multiplex PCR, and TCRdb kept only the in-frame ones, dropping some. In the table there are about 69,000 clones, about four fifths of which are singletons. Sequenced material: PBMCs. These receptors all come from a woman between 50 and 59 years old with lung cancer. Both conserved end residues are part of each CDR3. The order of the fields is D gene, clone size, J gene, V gene, CDR3 protein, CDR3 DNA. The D gene is left open where the match is weak. A row's size may be missing; if present it is once, few, many or a size class.

. . TRBJ2-1 TRBV3-1/TRBV3-2 CASSQSNFAIYYNEQFF TGTGCCAGCAGCCAGTCCAATTTCGCAATTTACTACAATGAGCAGTTCTTC
. . TRBJ1-1 TRBV2 CASSETLTGANTEAFF TGTGCCAGCAGTGAAACCCTGACAGGAGCTAACACTGAAGCTTTCTTT
. few TRBJ1-5 TRBV5-4 CASSLATYIRGNQPQHF TGTGCCAGCAGCTTGGCCACCTACATCAGGGGCAATCAGCCCCAGCATTTT
TRBD1 . TRBJ2-7 TRBV5-6 CASRRDRVGEQYF TGTGCCAGCAGAAGGGACAGGGTAGGCGAGCAGTACTTC
. . TRBJ2-1 TRBV14 CASSQEFRYNEQFF TGTGCCAGCAGCCAAGAGTTTCGCTACAATGAACAGTTCTTC
. . TRBJ2-1 TRBV5-1 CASSLKGNEQFF TGCGCCAGCAGCTTGAAAGGGAATGAGCAGTTCTTC
. . TRBJ1-2 TRBV6-4 CASSDPRPPYGYTF TGTGCCAGCAGTGACCCCCGGCCTCCCTATGGCTACACCTTC
. . TRBJ2-7 TRBV9 CASSVVGGGSYEQYF TGTGCCAGCAGCGTAGTTGGCGGCGGCTCCTACGAGCAGTACTTC
. . TRBJ2-1 TRBV4-1 CASSQQLMTGYGEQFF TGCGCCAGCAGCCAACAACTAATGACGGGGTATGGTGAGCAGTTCTTC
. . TRBJ1-3 TRBV9 CASSVVGGSGNTIYF TGTGCCAGCAGCGTAGTTGGGGGCTCTGGAAACACCATATATTTT
TRBD2 once TRBJ2-5 TRBV7-3 CASSLIDFLGLAGPGETQYF TGTGCCAGCAGCTTAATAGATTTCTTAGGACTAGCGGGGCCCGGAGAGACCCAGTACTTC
TRBD1 . TRBJ2-2 TRBV7-3 CASSLNKDRAHGELFF TGTGCCAGCAGCTTAAACAAGGACAGGGCACACGGGGAGCTGTTTTTT
. . TRBJ1-2 TRBV12-3/TRBV12-4 CASSWGAGYGYTF TGTGCCAGCAGTTGGGGGGCAGGCTATGGCTACACCTTC
TRBD2 . TRBJ2-7 TRBV7-2 CASSLAPSGGAYEQYF TGTGCCAGCAGCTTAGCCCCTAGCGGGGGGGCTTACGAGCAGTACTTC
. . TRBJ2-2 TRBV5-1 CASSKEGTGNTGELFF TGCGCCAGCAGCAAGGAGGGAACAGGCAACACCGGGGAGCTGTTTTTT
. . TRBJ1-3 TRBV5-6 CASSYRTGLGGNTIYF TGTGCCAGCAGCTACCGGACGGGGTTAGGTGGAAACACCATATATTTT
TRBD1 . TRBJ2-7 TRBV7-2 CASSRGQGEVYEQYF TGTGCCAGCAGCCGGGGACAGGGAGAGGTCTACGAGCAGTACTTC
TRBD2 . TRBJ2-3 TRBV7-2 CASSYPGGPSTNTQYF TGTGCCAGCAGCTACCCGGGGGGGCCGAGCACAAATACGCAGTATTTT
. few TRBJ1-6 TRBV6-2/TRBV6-3 CASSAREPLHF TGTGCCAGCAGTGCCAGGGAACCCCTCCACTTT
TRBD1 . TRBJ1-2 TRBV7-2 CASSPGQGPRGYTF TGTGCCAGCAGCCCAGGACAGGGCCCTCGGGGCTACACCTTC
TRBD1 medium-sized TRBJ2-1 TRBV2 CASRNQGVYNEQFF TGTGCCAGCAGGAACCAGGGGGTGTACAATGAGCAGTTCTTC
. once TRBJ2-3 TRBV9 CASSVGTRGADTQYF TGTGCCAGCAGCGTAGGCACTCGAGGGGCAGATACGCAGTATTTT
TRBD1 few TRBJ1-2 TRBV29-1 CSVEDGETGVYGYTF TGCAGCGTTGAAGATGGGGAGACAGGGGTCTATGGCTACACCTTC
. . TRBJ1-6 TRBV5-5 CASSPGGDSPLHF TGTGCCAGCAGCCCCGGGGGCGACTCACCCCTCCACTTT
TRBD1 once TRBJ1-4 TRBV5-1 CASSSQGARDEKLFF TGCGCCAGCAGCTCCCAGGGGGCGCGTGATGAAAAACTGTTTTTT
TRBD2 . TRBJ2-5 TRBV27 CASRLAGGETQYF TGTGCCAGCAGGCTAGCGGGGGGGGAGACCCAGTACTTC
TRBD1 few TRBJ1-1 TRBV5-1 CASSFVGQGGTEAFF TGCGCCAGCAGCTTTGTGGGACAGGGGGGCACTGAAGCTTTCTTT
. . TRBJ2-2 TRBV6-6 CASSYSSQNTGELFF TGTGCCAGCAGTTACTCGAGCCAGAACACCGGGGAGCTGTTTTTT
TRBD1 . TRBJ1-6 TRBV12-5 CASGLVLGTGNSPLHF TGTGCTAGTGGTTTGGTACTGGGGACAGGTAATTCACCCCTCCACTTT
. . TRBJ2-2 TRBV13 CASSPRGNTGELFF TGTGCCAGCAGCCCCAGGGGGAACACCGGGGAGCTGTTTTTT
. . TRBJ1-4 TRBV6-5 CASSYSKGGRREKLFF TGTGCCAGCAGTTACTCGAAAGGGGGGCGGAGGGAAAAACTGTTTTTT
. . TRBJ1-1 TRBV19 CASSMGTRNTEAFF TGTGCCAGTAGTATGGGGACACGAAACACTGAAGCTTTCTTT
. few TRBJ2-7 TRBV19 CASRERQEGEQYF TGTGCCAGTAGAGAGAGACAGGAGGGCGAGCAGTACTTC
TRBD1 . TRBJ2-5 TRBV7-2 CASSLAGTGLEAQYF TGTGCCAGCAGCTTAGCCGGGACAGGGTTAGAGGCCCAGTACTTC
. . TRBJ2-2 TRBV5-4 CASSSVGSGELFF TGTGCCAGCAGCTCTGTTGGGAGCGGGGAGCTGTTTTTT
. . TRBJ1-2 TRBV7-8 CASSFPGSLYGYTF TGTGCCAGCAGCTTTCCGGGCTCCCTTTATGGCTACACCTTC
. . TRBJ2-5 TRBV6-5 CASSYPTGQGETQYF TGTGCCAGCAGTTACCCGACGGGACAAGGAGAGACCCAGTACTTC